These 2 T cell receptor beta chains were all obtained from the same sample, sequenced in a study of Ad26.COV2.S vaccination and SARS-CoV-2 variants (dated by TCRdb to about 2021). The sample's treatment or condition label, in plain terms: some 19 received Ad26.COV2.S at low or high dose, single or two shots; about 5 received placebo; per-sample allocation not given. Repertoires of vaccine and placebo recipients were sequenced from samples taken on day 63 after the first injection. Library preparation was by the immunoSEQ multiplex PCR assay. In its TCRdb copy, this immuneACCESS table keeps in-frame sequences only and misses some clones. Where compared with another copy, unresolved V genes explain less than half of these, and the others have no known cause. This sample is represented by hundreds of thousands of clones; about 90% of them were singletons. The ten most abundant clones make up over 1.3% of the sample.

The sequenced sample was peripheral blood, obtained in a trial of Ad26.COV2.S vaccine versus placebo. These receptors were obtained from a person between 18 and 59 years old who received the Ad26.COV2.S COVID-19 vaccine or a placebo.

This clone came up a few times. The chain combines TRBV2 with TRBJ1-6; 9 nucleotides match TRBD1. Germline V lookup: CDR1 SNHLY, CDR2 FYNNEI. This CDR3 is built from 14 residues. J gave up 9 bases and V 7 bases, and 7 bases lay outside the gene matches. The CDR3 protein is CASTRTGETSPLHF. The CDR3 DNA sequence: TGTGCCAGCACCCGGACAGGGGAGACTTCACCCCTCCACTTT.

The rearrangement links TRBV5-4 to TRBJ2-3; the D is unclear. From germline, CDR1 is SGHNT and CDR2 YYREEE (reference sequence). Trimming pared 0 bases from V and 9 bases from J, leaving 11 bases between. The CDR3 is 13 residues long. The CDR3 DNA sequence: TGTGCCAGCAGCTTGGGTGGGCAAGTAACGCAGTATTTT. Its translation is CASSLGGQVTQYF.